Each of the 9 T cell receptor beta chains below was sequenced from the same sample in a study of cytomegalovirus exposure and HLA in healthy donors. Sequenced by immunoSEQ multiplex PCR; TCRdb stores in-frame clones only, minus some. The sample includes 150,000 to 200,000 clones, around four fifths seen only once; the top ten take about 2%. Sequencing was carried out using PBMCs. The receptors derive from a man aged 30 to 39 in good health and CMV-seropositive.

This clone was counted a single time. The rearrangement uses TRBV7-6 and TRBJ2-2; D unresolved. Per the germline V gene, CDR1 is SGHVS and CDR2 is FNYEAQ. CDR3 length: 12 residues. The germline V and J ends were trimmed by 5 bases and 7 bases, with 8 bases remaining between them. The CDR3 here is CASSPPSGELFF. In nucleotides, the CDR3 is TGTGCCAGCAGCCCCCCCAGCGGGGAGCTGTTTTTT.

V gene TRBV11-2 combines with J gene TRBJ2-2; 9 bases line up with TRBD2. Trimming took 1 base from V and 7 from J; bases not matched to a gene: 7. In germline, CDR1 is SGHAT, CDR2 FQNNGV. This CDR3 has 16 residues. The CDR3 sequence: CASSLGEGLANGELFF. The CDR3 DNA is TGTGCCAGCAGCTTAGGGGAGGGACTAGCAAACGGGGAGCTGTTTTTT. Using reference TRBV11-2 and TRBJ2-2 for the parts outside the CDR3, the full variable domain is EAGVAQSPRYKIIEKRQSVAFWCNPISGHATLYWYQQILGQGPKLLIQFQNNGVVDDSQLPKDRFSAERLKGVDSTLKIQPAKLEDSAVYLCASSLGEGLANGELFFGEGSRLTVL.

CDR3 sequence: CASSLLGLSYNEQFF. Here the CDR3 DNA reads TGCGCCAGCAGCTTGTTGGGACTCAGCTACAATGAGCAGTTCTTC. The rearrangement links TRBV5-1 to TRBJ2-1; D may be TRBD2 (6 bases). V lost 1 base to trimming and J lost 3 bases, with 11 bases between them. The CDR3 length is 15 residues. CDR1 is SGHRS and CDR2 is YFSETQ in the germline V gene.

The CDR3 region is CASSPGSSPFTDTQYF. CDR3 in DNA: TGTGCCAGCAGCCCCGGGTCTTCCCCCTTCACAGATACGCAGTATTTT. The rearrangement links TRBV11-3 to TRBJ2-3; D is undetermined. The CDR3 totals 16 residues. Between the trimmed V and J ends, which lost 5 bases and 2 bases, there was a span of 17 bases. In germline, CDR1 is SGHNT, CDR2 YENEEA.

The rearrangement uses TRBV4-3 and TRBJ2-7; TRBD1 matches at 7 bases. With 4 bases clipped from V and 2 bases from J, the junction kept 5 bases outside the gene matches. The V gene's germline CDR1 is LGHNA and CDR2 YSLEER. This CDR3 has 14 amino acids. The DNA of the CDR3 is TGCGCCAGCAGCCCTGGACAGGAGGCCTACGAGCAGTACTTC. This codes for CASSPGQEAYEQYF.

The chain carries TRBV7-2 and TRBJ2-7, with D maybe TRBD1 (5 bases). Trimming pared 0 bases from V and 6 bases from J, leaving 9 bases between. The CDR3 is 13 residues long. Germline-derived CDR1 and CDR2 are SGHTA and FQGNSA. CDR3 sequence (DNA): TGTGCCAGCAGCTTAGCGCCTAGGGGCGAGCAGTACTTC. Translated: CASSLAPRGEQYF.

This clone was observed a few times. The chain links TRBV4-3 to TRBJ2-1; the match to TRBD2 covers 8 bases. Germline-derived CDR1 and CDR2 are LGHNA and YSLEER. CDR3 length: 16 amino acids. J lost 7 bases, V lost 0 bases, and 8 bases had no gene match. The CDR3 DNA follows: TGCGCCAGCAGCCAAGAGCATGGCTCGGGGGGGAATGAGCAGTTCTTC. Amino acids: CASSQEHGSGGNEQFF.

The chain joins TRBV7-9 to TRBJ2-7, with 9 bases identical to TRBD2. CDR3 length: 13 amino acids. After removal of 5 bases from V and 7 bases from J, the junction contained 6 bases not matched to a gene. Per germline, CDR1 SEHNR and CDR2 FQNEAQ (reference sequence). The CDR3: CASSPGLAREQYF. In nucleotides, the CDR3 is TGTGCCAGCAGCCCCGGACTAGCGAGGGAGCAGTACTTC. Combining the CDR3 with reference TRBV7-9 and TRBJ2-7 gives the whole variable domain DTGVSQNPRHKITKRGQNVTFRCDPISEHNRLYWYRQTLGQGPEFLTYFQNEAQLEKSRLLSDRFSAERPKGSFSTLEIQRTEQGDSAMYLCASSPGLAREQYFGPGTRLTVT.

The chain uses TRBV27 and TRBJ1-1, with 7 bases fitting TRBD1. The CDR3 has 14 residues. The J segment lost 5 bases and the V segment lost 5 bases, leaving 8 bases of the junction unmatched. From germline, CDR1 is MNHEY and CDR2 SMNVEV (reference sequence). The DNA of the CDR3 is TGTGCCAGCAGTCCAGGGGGTTCTCATACTGAAGCTTTCTTT. It codes for CASSPGGSHTEAFF.